Given below is one T cell receptor (beta chain) in context. In this sample, this clone turned up a few times. Its antigen target is currently unknown. No much larger clonotype is one base removed from it; base qualities were not supplied. Library preparation employed the immunoSEQ multiplex PCR assay. The multiplex PCR relied on a mix of 60 forward primers for TCR Vbeta segments and 13 reverse primers for TCR Jbeta segments. The CDR3 region of rearranged TCR beta genes was amplified from genomic DNA by a multiplex PCR assay. On the Illumina HiSeq System, the amplified TCR beta libraries were sequenced as 87-base-pair reads. As for the original processing: A later analysis tallied around 80 million unique TCR beta chains across the 610 or so repertoires, and approximately 11 million of those chains were shared by two or more donors. Raw reads were error-corrected and collapsed into unique sequences with a nearest-neighbor algorithm that merged closely related sequences to remove PCR and sequencing errors. V, D and J gene segments were assigned by aligning CDR3 sequences to IMGT reference sequences. For a sequence to be retained, a match of at least six nucleotides to both a V gene segment and a J gene segment was required. A rearrangement was called productive if the CDR3 had no stop codons and remained in frame with V and J, and every other rearrangement was called non-productive. CDR3 was defined by IMGT convention, running from the second conserved V-encoded cysteine to the conserved J-encoded phenylalanine. Sequences without an unambiguous match to a single V gene segment were excluded from the earlier analysis of 500 to 700 of the donors. In an earlier analysis of approximately 560 of the donors, a V segment was called functional when productive rearrangements were above 56.7%, and segregating when the standard deviation between donors exceeded 5%. To diagnose cytomegalovirus status from the catalog of TCR beta chain sequences, a statistical classification framework was built. In a later analysis, V and J genes were assigned by comparing TCR nucleotide sequences against IMGT/GENE-DB human TR gene sequences. Using the TCRdist pipeline, a later analysis assigned CDR3 sequences along with most-parsimonious VDJ recombination scenarios. In a later analysis, every TCR beta chain was defined by the combination of its CDR3 amino acid sequence and its V-gene family, and reads without a unique V-gene family were dropped. As a way to deal with suspected cross-contamination and a sequencing artifact, a later analysis dropped 450 to 700 nucleotide sequences that were highly shared and had low generation probability. In a later analysis, a clonal expansion index for each public chain was calculated from normalized within-repertoire ranks of inferred template counts. In a later analysis, generation probabilities were computed using a VDJ recombination model fitted to out-of-frame rearrangements, and the results were checked against IGoR. Hypergeometric tests were used in a later analysis to score TCR-TCR, TCR-HLA and TCR-CMV co-occurrence, with a repertoire-size bias correction applied to the TCR pairs. To estimate false discovery rates, a later analysis permuted the HLA or CMV assignments 20 times. In a later analysis, co-occurring TCRs were grouped using DBSCAN, with TCRdist sequence similarity added in when clustering inside HLA-allele-positive subsets. For co-occurrence clustering, repertoires with fewer than 30,000 or more than 120,000 public chains were excluded, along with roughly 5 repertoires with anomalous nucleotide sharing. This is the immuneACCESS table as TCRdb keeps it, with only in-frame sequences that have V and J called. A part of the clones is gone; compared with another copy, unresolved V genes explain less than half, and the rest is unexplained. V, J and clone size reflect that table, while D and trimming were determined from the DNA. Within this sample are about 140,000 clones, with approximately 70% of them counted one time only. Together, the top ten hold about 1.5% of the sample.

The cohort comprised fewer than 750 healthy bone marrow donors. At the time of sampling, every cohort member was nominally healthy, though immune exposures that went unrecorded were likely present. CMV serostatus was recorded as positive for 250 to 300 and negative for about 50% of the 666 cohort members, whereas no CMV serostatus was recorded for the donor in question. A peripheral blood sample was provided by each donor, and peripheral blood mononuclear cells were used for TCR beta sequencing. The Qiagen DNeasy Blood Extraction Kit was used to extract genomic DNA from the blood cell samples. These data belong to a study of cytomegalovirus exposure and HLA in healthy donors (TCRdb year 2017). General notes on the study: In an earlier analysis of under 750 of the donors, 276 Gb of sequence data and approximately 100 million unique TCR beta sequences from some 170 million T cells were reported. The later analysis used no new phenotypic data to find candidate immune exposures, relying instead on TCR beta sequences and their occurrence across donors. The study profiled the T cell repertoires of approximately 700 subjects by immunosequencing and related them to cytomegalovirus serostatus. The aim of the study was to test whether cataloging public T cell receptors could identify signatures of past pathogen exposure. About 300 gigabases of sequencing data and 75 million to 85 million unique TCR sequences made up an early release that covered under 750 HLA-typed donors. Besides the first cohort of 666 subjects, a separate validation cohort made up of 120 different subjects was used. HLA typing included class I and class II loci at four-digit resolution. Donor age, sex, ethnicity and CMV serostatus were collected together with the repertoire data. In a later analysis, previously published TCR beta repertoires from about 640 donors were re-analyzed and high-resolution HLA genotyping was added so that TCR occurrence patterns could be studied. Typing coverage differed by locus: A, B, C, DRB1 and DQB1 were typed in roughly 620-640 donors, DQA1 in roughly 510, DPA1 in over 600, and DPB1 in 450 to 490. The study combined high-throughput TCR immunosequencing, statistical association of individual TCRs with disease status, and machine learning to predict cytomegalovirus infection status. All discovery cohort repertoires had been generated on a single sequencing platform. A later genetic analysis took genome-wide SNP genotypes for about three fifths of the roughly 670 donors and used that subset as a discovery cohort. On average, 235,054 unique TCR beta nucleotide sequences were sequenced per donor among some 420 genotyped donors of the cohort, with 15% to 20% of those sequences being non-productive. Roughly 5 DR-DQ haplotypes were handled as single units for association and clustering because linkage in the cohort was strong. Of the 300 to 500 genotyped donors, roughly 80% were placed in the genetic ancestry cluster associated with self-reported Caucasian donors. An earlier analysis of several hundred of the donors applied high-throughput TCR beta sequencing to assess whether each TCR beta V gene segment acted as functional or pseudogenic. Broad study findings and their caveats: Sequencing depth was assumed to be roughly uniform across donors in the presence/absence analyses, though that assumption may not hold. The earlier analysis of approximately 540 of the donors excluded fewer than 20 rarely observed V segments, including chromosome 9 orphons, because counts were too low. The study gave a list of under 200 TCR beta chains associated with cytomegalovirus. Correlated functional status among segregating V segments might reflect linkage disequilibrium, but an unknown experimental factor could not be ruled out. In vitro tests confirmed that a few of the cytomegalovirus-associated TCR beta chains recognize cytomegalovirus antigens. A later analysis associated approximately 17,000 TCR beta sequences with specific HLA alleles at a false discovery rate of 0.05. A group of highly shared sequence variants was considered likely to be a technical artifact of the sequencing pipeline. A further reported finding was that TCR beta sequences accurately predicted the HLA-A and HLA-B alleles for most subjects in the first cohort. Strong co-occurrence of HLA alleles, especially DR and DQ, made assigning TCR associations to individual alleles difficult. A later genetic analysis associated a missense DCLRE1C variant with V-gene and J-gene trimming of TCR beta chains, and an independent cohort replicated the association. A later analysis found that HLA-associated TCR beta chains were more clonally expanded and had lower generation probabilities than equally common non-associated chains. CMV serostatus was the only immune exposure information available for the cohort. In an earlier analysis of approximately 590 of the donors, most TCR beta V segments appeared in productive rearrangements about 87% or about 30% of the time, broadly matching IMGT annotations. The 87-base-pair reads could not distinguish some IMGT-functional V segments, including TRBV6-2 and TRBV6-3, so those segments were excluded. The classifier was reported to diagnose cytomegalovirus status with high specificity and sensitivity in both the original cohort and the validation cohort. Across donors, most TCR sequences were observed very rarely, whereas some public TCRs were present in many individuals. According to a later analysis, TCR association rates differed among HLA loci, with DRB1 alleles showing the most associated TCRs and HLA-C alleles showing the fewest. A later analysis reported that several top co-occurrence clusters appeared linked to parvovirus B19, influenza, CMV and Epstein-Barr virus. In a later analysis, most CMV-associated TCR beta chains were found to appear HLA-restricted, with HLA associations seemingly driven largely by CMV exposure. Because HLA typing was missing for some donors at each locus, association tests included only the typed subset. The cohort was sequenced for TCR beta chains only, and without alpha or paired-chain data the features that could be detected were limited. In a later genetic analysis, fewer N-insertions in productive TCRs were reported among donors in an Asian-associated ancestry cluster than the roughly 700-donor mean. The authors suggested that the approach could potentially be extended to other disease states and immunological phenotypes.

In the germline V gene (reference sequence), CDR1 corresponds to PRHDT and CDR2 to FYEKMQ. The CDR3 measures 14 amino acids from cysteine to phenylalanine. Only the CDR3 DNA is retained, 42 bases long and in frame from the first base. Trimming accounts for 5 bases at V and 3 bases at J, while the number of junction bases matched to no gene is 4. Material: PBMCs. The V and J segments used are TRBV13 and TRBJ2-7; TRBD2 lines up with 10 middle nucleotides. The TCR originated in a human donor in good health. Here is the DNA: TGTGCCAGCAGCCTCCGGACTAGCGGCTACGAGCAGTACTTC. Translated, it gives CASSLRTSGYEQYF.